This TCR beta chain comes out of a study of T-cell reconstitution after alpha-beta-depleted transplantation in children. Remarks on this clonotype: Its antigen is as yet unknown. The junction shows a germline mismatch at one end, possibly a read error.

The germline V gene has CDR1 LGHNA and CDR2 YNFKEQ. This CDR3 comprises 14 residues. The library targeted TCRbeta and was prepared with unique molecular identifiers. TCRdb analysed the PCR reads with MiXCR anew, one entry per CDR3 protein. The sample holds hundreds of thousands of distinct CDR3 sequences; under 15% are singletons and the top ten take 0.79%. Whole-study findings and limits: By about two months after transplant, alpha-beta T cells reportedly arose from several hundred graft clones that had expanded. At day 60, the high TCRbeta diversity found in some patients originated from recipient T cells and thymic progenitors that had survived. Newly produced T cells mostly provided counts and TCRbeta diversity after one year, as hyperexpanded clones declined.

The chain couples TRBV4-2 to TRBJ2-2; D gene unclear. The sequence was collected from a girl aged 2-10 years with congenital amegakaryocytic thrombocytopenia, due to receive a stem cell transplant. Sequencing used PBMCs, obtained before TCRalphabeta/CD19-depleted stem cell transplant. CDR3 sequence (DNA): TGTGCCATCAGCCCTGGAGCGAACACCGGGGAGCTGTTTTTT. Protein sequence: CAISPGANTGELFF.